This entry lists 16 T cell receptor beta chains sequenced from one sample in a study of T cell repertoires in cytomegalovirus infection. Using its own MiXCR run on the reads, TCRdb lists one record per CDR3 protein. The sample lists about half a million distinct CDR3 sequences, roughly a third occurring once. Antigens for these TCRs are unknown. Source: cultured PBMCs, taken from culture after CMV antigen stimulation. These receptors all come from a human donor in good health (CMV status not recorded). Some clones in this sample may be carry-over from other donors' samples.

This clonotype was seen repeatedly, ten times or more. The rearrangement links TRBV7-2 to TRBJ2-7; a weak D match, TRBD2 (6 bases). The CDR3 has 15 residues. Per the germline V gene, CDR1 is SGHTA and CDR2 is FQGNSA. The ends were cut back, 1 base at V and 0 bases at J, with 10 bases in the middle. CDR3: CASSLDVGSSYEQYF. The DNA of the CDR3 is TGTGCCAGCAGCTTAGACGTCGGGAGCTCCTACGAGCAGTACTTC.

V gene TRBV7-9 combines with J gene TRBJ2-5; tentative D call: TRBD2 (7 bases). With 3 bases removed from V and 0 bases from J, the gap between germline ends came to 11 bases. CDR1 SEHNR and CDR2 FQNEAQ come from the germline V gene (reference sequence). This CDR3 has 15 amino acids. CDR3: CASSFLGGHQETQYF. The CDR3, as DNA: TGTGCCAGCAGCTTTCTGGGGGGGCACCAAGAGACCCAGTACTTC.

The CDR3 nucleotides are TGTGCCAGCCGCAGAGAGCACACCGGGGAGCTGTTTTTT. It translates to CASRREHTGELFF. The gene calls are TRBV2 and TRBJ2-2; D uncertain. V dropped 8 bases and J dropped 3 bases, with 10 bases sitting between them. CDR3 length: 13 residues. Germline V gives CDR1 SNHLY, CDR2 FYNNEI.

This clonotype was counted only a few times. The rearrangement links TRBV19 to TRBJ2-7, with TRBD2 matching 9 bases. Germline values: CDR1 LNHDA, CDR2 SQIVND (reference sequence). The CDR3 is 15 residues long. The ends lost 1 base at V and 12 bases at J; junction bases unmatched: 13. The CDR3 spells CASSIVLAGKAVWYV. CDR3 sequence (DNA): TGTGCCAGTAGTATAGTGCTAGCGGGAAAGGCTGTCTGGTACGTC.

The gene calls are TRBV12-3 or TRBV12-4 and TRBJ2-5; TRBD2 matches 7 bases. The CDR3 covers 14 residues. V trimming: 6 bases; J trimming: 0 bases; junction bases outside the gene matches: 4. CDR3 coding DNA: TGTGCCAGCAGAGTAGCGGGCAACCAAGAGACCCAGTACTTC. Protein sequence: CASRVAGNQETQYF.

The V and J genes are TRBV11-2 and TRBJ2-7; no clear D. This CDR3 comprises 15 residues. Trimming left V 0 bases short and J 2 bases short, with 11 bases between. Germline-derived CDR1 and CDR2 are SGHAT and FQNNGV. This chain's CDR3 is CASSLEAETPYEQYV. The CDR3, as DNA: TGTGCCAGCAGCTTAGAGGCAGAAACACCCTACGAGCAGTACGTC.

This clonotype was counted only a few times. The CDR3 coding sequence is TGTGCCAGCAGCCTCCGGGACAGCAGACCAGATACGCAGTATTTT. Protein sequence: CASSLRDSRPDTQYF. The chain carries TRBV11-2 and TRBJ2-3; 7 bases fit TRBD1. The junction had 9 bases not matched to a gene; V was cut back by 5 bases and J by 4 bases. Germline values: CDR1 SGHAT, CDR2 FQNNGV. This CDR3 is built from 15 residues.

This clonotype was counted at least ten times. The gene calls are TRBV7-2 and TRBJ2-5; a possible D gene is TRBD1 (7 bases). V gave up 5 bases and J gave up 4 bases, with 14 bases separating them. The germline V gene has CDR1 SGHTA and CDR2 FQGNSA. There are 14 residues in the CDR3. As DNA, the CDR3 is TGTGCCAGCAGCAGGGGGCGGGACATAGAGACCCAGTACTTC. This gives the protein CASSRGRDIETQYF.

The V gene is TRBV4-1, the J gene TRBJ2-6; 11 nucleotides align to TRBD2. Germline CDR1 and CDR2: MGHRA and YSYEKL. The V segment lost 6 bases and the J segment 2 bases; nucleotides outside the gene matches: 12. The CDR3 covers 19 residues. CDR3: CASSLTSGSNNPGANVLTF. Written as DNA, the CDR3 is TGCGCCAGCAGTCTTACTAGCGGGAGTAATAATCCTGGGGCCAACGTCCTGACTTTC.

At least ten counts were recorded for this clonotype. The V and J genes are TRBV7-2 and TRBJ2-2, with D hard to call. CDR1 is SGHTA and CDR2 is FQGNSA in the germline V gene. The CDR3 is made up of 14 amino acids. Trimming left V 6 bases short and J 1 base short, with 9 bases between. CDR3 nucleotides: TGTGCCAGCAGTTTTAATGGGAACACCGGGGAGCTGTTTTTT. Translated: CASSFNGNTGELFF.

This CDR3 is CASYGTFTDTQYF. The DNA of the CDR3 is TGTGCCAGCTACGGGACTTTTACAGATACGCAGTATTTT. This chain links TRBV27 with TRBJ2-3; a possible D gene is TRBD2 (6 bases). V lost 8 bases to trimming and J lost 3 bases, with 12 bases between them. This CDR3 is 13 amino acids long. The V gene's germline CDR1 is MNHEY and CDR2 SMNVEV (reference sequence).

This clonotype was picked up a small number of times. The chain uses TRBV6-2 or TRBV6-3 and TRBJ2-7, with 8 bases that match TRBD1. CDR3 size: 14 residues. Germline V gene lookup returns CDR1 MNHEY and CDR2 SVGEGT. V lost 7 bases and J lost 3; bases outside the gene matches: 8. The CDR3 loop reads CASKRGQGGYEQYV. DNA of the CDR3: TGTGCCAGCAAACGAGGACAGGGTGGCTACGAGCAGTACGTC.

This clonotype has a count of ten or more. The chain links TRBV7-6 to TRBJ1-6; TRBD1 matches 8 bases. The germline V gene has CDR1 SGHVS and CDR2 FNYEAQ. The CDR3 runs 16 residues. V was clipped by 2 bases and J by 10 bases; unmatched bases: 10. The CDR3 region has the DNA TGTGCCAGCAGCTTATCCCAGGGGGCAATCCGGTCACCCCTCCACTTT. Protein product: CASSLSQGAIRSPLHF.

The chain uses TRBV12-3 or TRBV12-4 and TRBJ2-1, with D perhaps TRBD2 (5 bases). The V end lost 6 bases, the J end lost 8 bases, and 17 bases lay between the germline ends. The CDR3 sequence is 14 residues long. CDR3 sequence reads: CASSWTPPPDEQFF. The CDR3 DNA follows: TGTGCCAGCAGCTGGACTCCCCCCCCCGATGAGCAGTTCTTC.

In DNA form, the CDR3 reads TGCAGTGCTAGAGTTTACGGCAGCCGCTCTGGAAACACCATATATTTT. It specifies CSARVYGSRSGNTIYF. V usage is TRBV20-1 and J usage is TRBJ1-3; D not certain. Trimming cost V 1 base and J 0 bases, with 13 bases left between them. Germline V CDR1 and CDR2: DFQATT, SNEGSKA (reference sequence). CDR3 length equals 16 residues.

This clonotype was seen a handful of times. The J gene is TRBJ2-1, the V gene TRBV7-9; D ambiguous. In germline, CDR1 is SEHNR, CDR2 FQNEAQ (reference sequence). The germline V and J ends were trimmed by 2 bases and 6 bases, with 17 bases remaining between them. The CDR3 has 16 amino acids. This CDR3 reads CASSLLIRSGGNEQFF. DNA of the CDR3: TGTGCCAGCAGCTTACTAATAAGGTCTGGTGGCAATGAGCAGTTCTTC.